This T cell receptor (beta chain) was sequenced during a study of PD-1 and CTLA-4 blockade in melanoma. Trimming removed 7 bases at V and 4 bases at J, with 14 bases between. The CDR3 runs to 13 residues. Germline CDR1 reads MDHEN; CDR2 reads SYDVKM. Some clones are missing from TCRdb's copy, which holds only in-frame ones; the method was immunoSEQ multiplex PCR. In the table there are about 31,000 clones, roughly 90% of which are singletons. The material was CD8+ T cells from peripheral blood, obtained from a patient given anti-PD-1 treatment. The sequence was obtained from a human donor with melanoma. The chain joins TRBV28 to TRBJ2-7; perhaps TRBD1 as D (6 bases). The CDR3 bases are TGTGCCAGCATATCCCGGACAGCATACGAGCAGTACTTC. Its protein is CASISRTAYEQYF.